Below, 32 T cell receptor beta chains from the same sample are listed, as sequenced in a study of beta chain features in type 1 diabetes. The study reverse transcribed the entire isolated RNA, so it sequenced expressed TCRB transcripts. Libraries were prepared by immunoSEQ multiplex PCR; TCRdb keeps only in-frame clonotypes and omits some of them. The sample records around 330,000 clones, about 10% being singletons. The sample was naive CD4+ T cells from blood. Source of these receptors: a woman in her twenties or thirties in good health.

This rearrangement joins TRBV30 to TRBJ2-7; 8 nucleotides align to TRBD2. The trim removed 4 bases at V and 2 bases at J, leaving 13 bases unmatched. Germline V gives CDR1 GTSNPN, CDR2 SVGIG (reference sequence). The CDR3 consists of 16 residues. The CDR3 DNA reads as TGTGCCTGGACCGGGGGGGCAGGGGTTGGAACCTACGAGCAGTACTTC. Its translation is CAWTGGAGVGTYEQYF.

This clone was counted a few times. The chain has TRBV9 and TRBJ1-4; D ambiguous. Deletions cut 0 bases from V and 5 bases from J, with 8 bases between. CDR1 SGDLS and CDR2 YYNGEE come from the germline V gene. The CDR3 spans 14 residues. The CDR3 DNA sequence: TGTGCCAGCAGCGTAGGGACTTCCAATGAAAAACTGTTTTTT. Translating gives CASSVGTSNEKLFF.

The genes are TRBV7-2 and TRBJ2-5, with TRBD2 matching 9 bases. This CDR3 is 15 amino acids long. In germline, CDR1 is SGHTA, CDR2 FQGNSA. V was clipped by 2 bases and J by 2 bases; unmatched bases: 3. This CDR3 reads CASSLKAGGQETQYF. In DNA, the CDR3 is TGTGCCAGCAGCTTAAAAGCGGGAGGACAAGAGACCCAGTACTTC.

The chain recombines TRBV7-6 with TRBJ1-4; D is possibly TRBD1 (5 bases). The germline gives CDR1 SGHVS, CDR2 FNYEAQ. The CDR3 spans 15 residues. The V and J ends lost 1 base and 6 bases respectively, with 12 bases between them. The CDR3 loop is CASSLGGLAHEKLFF. CDR3 nucleotides: TGTGCCAGCAGCTTAGGGGGACTAGCGCATGAAAAACTGTTTTTT.

This clone was counted only a few times. The rearrangement links TRBV7-9 to TRBJ2-6; unclear D gene. CDR3 length: 16 amino acids. V dropped 6 bases and J dropped 0 bases, with 12 bases sitting between them. Germline assignment: CDR1 SEHNR and CDR2 FQNEAQ (reference sequence). Here the CDR3 reads CASRKEVSSGANVLTF. The CDR3 region has the DNA TGTGCCAGCAGGAAAGAGGTTTCCTCTGGGGCCAACGTCCTGACTTTC.

This chain links TRBV7-3 with TRBJ1-1; possible D gene TRBD1, 5 bases. The V gene lost 1 base and the J gene lost 9 bases, with 15 bases spanning the gap. Germline CDR1 and CDR2: SGHTA and FQGTGA. The CDR3 is 14 residues long. The CDR3 is CASSLSVTEEKAFF. DNA for the CDR3: TGTGCCAGCAGCTTAAGTGTGACAGAGGAAAAAGCTTTCTTT.

This clone was counted between two and nine times. The chain couples TRBV11-2 to TRBJ2-3; 7 positions match TRBD1. The CDR3 covers 15 residues. Germline V gene lookup returns CDR1 SGHAT and CDR2 FQNNGV. The V gene end was trimmed by 5 bases and the J gene end by 0 bases; junction bases not matched to a gene: 5. The chain's CDR3 is CASSVRQGSTDTQYF. The DNA for the CDR3 is TGTGCCAGCAGCGTAAGACAGGGAAGCACAGATACGCAGTATTTT.

The sample holds a few counts of this clone. J is TRBJ2-7 and V is TRBV7-2; tentative D call: TRBD2 (5 bases). The CDR3 is made up of 16 amino acids. CDR1 is SGHTA and CDR2 is FQGNSA in the germline V gene. Trimming stripped 4 bases from V and 6 bases from J, with 22 bases between. CDR3 sequence: CASSSSSNLGRVEQYF. Here the CDR3 DNA reads TGTGCCAGCAGCTCGTCCTCCAACCTCGGGCGGGTCGAGCAGTACTTC.

This clone occurred a few times. The chain carries TRBV6-5 and TRBJ2-1, with 7 positions matching TRBD2. This CDR3 is 15 amino acids long. The germline gives CDR1 MNHEY, CDR2 SVGAGI. V shed 6 bases and J 0 bases; nucleotides not matched to a gene: 5. CDR3 bases: TGTGCCAGCAGCCTTAGCGGGCGCTCCTACAATGAGCAGTTCTTC. Translated, it gives CASSLSGRSYNEQFF.

V and J are TRBV4-3 and TRBJ2-7, with TRBD2 as a possible D gene (6 bases). Trimming pared 0 bases from V and 0 bases from J, leaving 12 bases between. This CDR3 contains 16 residues. In germline, CDR1 is LGHNA, CDR2 YSLEER. CDR3 DNA sequence: TGCGCCAGCAGCCAAGAAGGCGGGATTACCTCCTACGAGCAGTACTTC. Translated: CASSQEGGITSYEQYF.

In its sample, this clone was seen a few times. V usage is TRBV10-3 and J usage is TRBJ2-1; 9 nucleotides line up with TRBD2. Trimming removed 6 bases from V and 7 bases from J; junction bases left unmatched: 10. Germline V gives CDR1 ENHRY, CDR2 SYGVKD. The CDR3 has 15 amino acids. In DNA, the CDR3 is TGTGCCATCAGGGGATTTGGCGGGAGGGATAATGAGCAGTTCTTC. The encoded protein is CAIRGFGGRDNEQFF.

The chain carries TRBV15 and TRBJ1-2; weak D call: TRBD1 (5 bases). V was pared by 5 bases and J by 3 bases, with 16 bases between. The CDR3 extends over 15 amino acids. Germline-derived CDR1 and CDR2 are LNHNV and YYDKDF (reference sequence). The CDR3 nucleotides read TGTGCCACCAGCGAAAAAGGAGCGGGGGACTATGGCTACACCTTC. Its protein product is CATSEKGAGDYGYTF.

V gene TRBV4-3 combines with J gene TRBJ2-1; TRBD2 aligns across 8 bases. V gave up 4 bases and J gave up 2 bases; unmatched junction bases: 10. The V gene's germline CDR1 is LGHNA and CDR2 YSLEER. This CDR3 contains 17 residues. Here the CDR3 reads CASSLNPGTSTYNEQFF. CDR3 in DNA: TGCGCCAGCAGCCTAAACCCCGGGACTAGTACCTACAATGAGCAGTTCTTC.

The chain links TRBV30 to TRBJ2-3; 7 bases agree with TRBD2. The junction had 6 bases not matched to a gene; V was cut back by 8 bases and J by 1 base. In germline, CDR1 is GTSNPN, CDR2 SVGIG (reference sequence). This CDR3 has 13 residues. CDR3 coding DNA: TGTGCCCGGGGGGACTTGGGCACAGATACGCAGTATTTT. It specifies CARGDLGTDTQYF.

The chain carries TRBV9 and TRBJ2-5; 9 nucleotides match TRBD2. Losses at the gene ends were 0 bases for V and 0 bases for J; bases not matched to a gene: 15. The CDR3 is 20 residues long. Germline assignment: CDR1 SGDLS and CDR2 YYNGEE. CDR3 sequence reads: CASSVGLGAGGDIYQETQYF. CDR3 DNA: TGTGCCAGCAGCGTAGGGCTCGGAGCGGGAGGTGACATATACCAAGAGACCCAGTACTTC.

V and J are TRBV9 and TRBJ2-5, with TRBD2 matching over 10 bases. The V segment lost 2 bases and the J segment 5 bases; nucleotides outside the gene matches: 3. CDR1 and CDR2 (germline): SGDLS, YYNGEE. This CDR3 comprises 14 residues. The DNA for the CDR3 is TGTGCCAGCAGCGTTAGGACTAGCGGCGAGACCCAGTACTTC. Translated, it gives CASSVRTSGETQYF.

This clone was observed a handful of times. The chain has TRBV23-1 and TRBJ1-3, with 8 bases lining up with TRBD1. TRBV23-1 is flagged as an ORF with uncertain function. V lost 6 bases to trimming and J lost 1 base; unmatched junction nucleotides: 14. The CDR3 covers 18 residues. CDR3 coding DNA: TGCGCCAGCAGCCGTTATTTTTGGACAGGGATATCTGGAAACACCATATATTTT. Protein sequence: CASSRYFWTGISGNTIYF.

This clone was seen a few times. The chain joins TRBV7-3 to TRBJ1-1; TRBD1 matches at 7 bases. This CDR3 region has 14 residues. Germline assignment: CDR1 SGHTA and CDR2 FQGTGA. Losses at the gene ends were 2 bases for V and 4 bases for J; bases not matched to a gene: 4. The CDR3 DNA reads as TGTGCCAGCAGCTTAGACAGGGTATCCACTGAAGCTTTCTTT. Encoded protein: CASSLDRVSTEAFF.

This clone occurred a few times. The chain is built from TRBV7-9 and TRBJ2-7; 16 bases align to TRBD2. V shed 7 bases, J shed 2 bases, and the junction held 5 bases outside the gene matches. The CDR3 extends over 16 amino acids. Looked up from germline, CDR1 is SEHNR and CDR2 is FQNEAQ (reference sequence). CDR3 bases: TGTGCCAGCAAAAAGGGACTAGCGGGAGGGCCCTACGAGCAGTACTTC. It translates to CASKKGLAGGPYEQYF.

The gene calls are TRBV28 and TRBJ2-7, with 12 bases that match TRBD2. V was pared by 6 bases and J by 6 bases, with 15 bases of the junction left unmatched. The CDR3 is 17 residues long. The germline gives CDR1 MDHEN, CDR2 SYDVKM. The CDR3, as DNA: TGTGCCAGCAGCGCCGGGACTAGCGGGTCCCCGTTGGGCGAGCAGTACTTC. This gives the protein CASSAGTSGSPLGEQYF.

This clone showed up just a few times. The V gene is TRBV4-2, the J gene TRBJ2-3, with 8 bases that match TRBD2. Looked up from germline, CDR1 is LGHNA and CDR2 is YNFKEQ. The length of the CDR3 is 17 residues. After removal of 0 bases from V and 1 base from J, the junction contained 6 bases not matched to a gene. This chain's CDR3 is CASSQEASTSGTDTQYF. The CDR3 DNA reads TGTGCCAGCAGCCAAGAGGCGTCGACTAGCGGCACAGATACGCAGTATTTT.

The sample holds a few counts of this clone. This chain links TRBV28 with TRBJ1-1; 9 bases are shared with TRBD1. Looked up from germline, CDR1 is MDHEN and CDR2 is SYDVKM. The CDR3 extends over 16 amino acids. Germline trimming cut 6 bases from V and 2 bases from J; bases unmatched to any gene: 10. CDR3 bases: TGTGCCAGCAGCTCGCCTGGGACAGGGTATAACACTGAAGCTTTCTTT. It specifies CASSSPGTGYNTEAFF.

The sample holds a few counts of this clone. V gene TRBV5-1 combines with J gene TRBJ2-7; D perhaps matches TRBD2 (6 bases). The CDR3 totals 15 residues. Germline loops: CDR1 SGHRS, CDR2 YFSETQ. The ends were cut back, 5 bases at V and 1 base at J, with 16 bases in the middle. The CDR3 DNA reads TGCGCCAGCAGGATGGGACTTACGTCTTCCTACGAGCAGTACTTC. Translating gives CASRMGLTSSYEQYF.

The chain joins TRBV20-1 to TRBJ1-2, with D maybe TRBD1 (6 bases). Looked up from germline, CDR1 is DFQATT and CDR2 is SNEGSKA (reference sequence). V was clipped by 4 bases and J by 4 bases, with 7 bases between them. CDR3 length: 11 amino acids. CDR3 sequence (DNA): TGCAGTGCTACACAGGGCTATGGCTACACCTTC. It is translated as CSATQGYGYTF.

J is TRBJ2-4 and V is TRBV28, with TRBD1 as a possible D gene (5 bases). CDR3 length: 16 residues. In germline, CDR1 is MDHEN, CDR2 SYDVKM. V lost 3 bases, J lost 2 bases, and 14 bases lay in between. The CDR3 region is CASSFGGHGPKNIQYF. DNA of the CDR3: TGTGCCAGCAGTTTTGGCGGACACGGACCCAAAAACATTCAGTACTTC. Full variable domain (remainder filled in from reference TRBV28 and TRBJ2-4): DVKVTQSSRYLVKRTGEKVFLECVQDMDHENMFWYRQDPGLGLRLIYFSYDVKMKEKGDIPEGYSVSREKKERFSLILESASTNQTSMYLCASSFGGHGPKNIQYFGAGTRLSVL.

The chain joins TRBV21-1 to TRBJ2-7; TRBD2, the table's D call, lacks a check against the DNA. TRBV21-1 is shown as a pseudogene. The CDR3 has 14 residues. The CDR3 region has the DNA TGTGCCAGCAGCAAAGCGGCGGGAGGGCAAGAGCAGTACTTC. Amino acid sequence: CASSKAAGGQEQYF.

This clone has just a few counts. The chain is built from TRBV19 and TRBJ2-7; possible D gene TRBD2, 6 bases. CDR1 is LNHDA and CDR2 is SQIVND in the germline V gene (reference sequence). The V gene lost 6 bases and the J gene lost 7 bases, with 13 bases spanning the gap. CDR3 length: 12 amino acids. The CDR3 DNA reads TGTGCCAGTAGAACGGGAGCCGGGGAGCAGTACTTC. Protein: CASRTGAGEQYF.

This clone showed up just a few times. The chain couples TRBV27 to TRBJ2-6, with a possible D match to TRBD2 (5 bases). The germline V gene has CDR1 MNHEY and CDR2 SMNVEV (reference sequence). CDR3 size: 17 residues. The germline V and J ends were trimmed by 0 bases and 0 bases, with 9 bases remaining between them. CDR3 loop: CASSLSVRDSGANVLTF. The DNA for the CDR3 is TGTGCCAGCAGTTTATCGGTCCGGGACTCTGGGGCCAACGTCCTGACTTTC.

The V gene is TRBV19, the J gene TRBJ1-5; no definite D call. CDR1 is LNHDA and CDR2 is SQIVND in the germline V gene (reference sequence). V was cut by 9 bases and J by 3 bases, with 12 bases left in between. The CDR3 has 13 amino acids. The CDR3 nucleotides are TGTGCCAGCGTGGGAGGGAACAATCAGCCCCAGCATTTT. Its translation: CASVGGNNQPQHF.

The chain links TRBV6-5 to TRBJ1-1; 10 nucleotides match TRBD1. V trimming: 5 bases; J trimming: 3 bases; junction bases outside the gene matches: 6. The CDR3 length is 15 residues. CDR1 and CDR2 from the germline V gene are MNHEY and SVGAGI. CDR3 nucleotide sequence: TGTGCCAGCAGTGGGACAGGGGCGGGGGACACTGAAGCTTTCTTT. It specifies CASSGTGAGDTEAFF.

The rearrangement links TRBV7-2 to TRBJ2-1, with D possibly being TRBD1 (5 bases). In germline, CDR1 is SGHTA, CDR2 FQGNSA. The CDR3 contains 12 residues. V lost 2 bases and J 10 bases, leaving 9 bases between the germline ends. CDR3 coding DNA: TGTGCCAGCAGCTTACCAGGGAACGAGCAGTTCTTC. It yields the protein CASSLPGNEQFF.

V is TRBV25-1 and J is TRBJ2-7, with unresolved D. Deletions cut 3 bases from V and 3 bases from J, with 3 bases between. Germline CDR1 and CDR2: MGHDK and SYGVNS. The CDR3 is made up of 11 amino acids. Here the CDR3 reads CASSDSYEQYF. The DNA of the CDR3 is TGTGCCAGCAGTGACAGCTACGAGCAGTACTTC.